This TCR beta chain is drawn from a study of blood T cell repertoires in COVID-19. Background on the study: The cDNA or gDNA used as material had been derived from T cells, B-cell-depleted T cells, or PBMCs.

CDR3 length equals 14 residues. Deletions cut 3 bases from V and 5 bases from J, with 14 bases between. Germline V CDR1 and CDR2: SGHNT, YENEEA. Study processing details: How many nucleated cells were present was estimated from reference gene primer amplification. TCRdb keeps only in-frame clones here, not all; method: immunoSEQ multiplex PCR. Clonal size and the V and J genes are those of that table, whereas D and trimming came from the DNA. Of hundreds of thousands of clones in the sample, almost 85% were seen once. This study enrolled people aged roughly 18 to 100 from under 25 US geographic areas. Membership in each cohort depended on participant-reported clinical history.

Sequencing used PBMCs or T cells enriched from blood (not recorded which). V is TRBV11-3 and J is TRBJ2-7, with D maybe TRBD1 (5 bases). The sequence was collected from a woman between 50 and 59 years old with acute COVID-19. The CDR3 sequence is CASSLGQGKDEQYF. DNA of the CDR3: TGTGCCAGCAGCTTGGGGCAGGGAAAAGACGAGCAGTACTTC.